This T cell receptor (beta chain) was sequenced during a study of long-term antiretroviral therapy in people with HIV. Study-wide context: The 2015 recommendation for immediate ART came about a decade after the earliest samples.

CDR1 is LNHDA, CDR2 SQIVND, per germline (reference sequence). V lost 3 bases and J lost 8, with 10 bases in between. The CDR3 covers 12 residues. Version v3.0 of the immunoSEQ assay ran at survey level. TCRdb keeps only in-frame clones here, not all; method: immunoSEQ multiplex PCR. The sample shows under 25,000 clones, about 85% of them seen only once. General study results and limits: Controls had broader CDR3 length ranges than HIV repertoires did. Repertoire composition at all time points was dominated by clones that had expanded before ART.

In the case of this clone: Its matching antigen is unknown.

V gene TRBV19 combines with J gene TRBJ1-1; D is unclear. Source: unsorted PBMCs, taken 1.6 years after starting antiretroviral therapy. This TCR derives from a man aged 35 to 55 with HIV. CDR3 sequence (DNA): TGTGCCAGTAGTATGCCGAGTAGGGAAGCTTTCTTT. This gives the protein CASSMPSREAFF.